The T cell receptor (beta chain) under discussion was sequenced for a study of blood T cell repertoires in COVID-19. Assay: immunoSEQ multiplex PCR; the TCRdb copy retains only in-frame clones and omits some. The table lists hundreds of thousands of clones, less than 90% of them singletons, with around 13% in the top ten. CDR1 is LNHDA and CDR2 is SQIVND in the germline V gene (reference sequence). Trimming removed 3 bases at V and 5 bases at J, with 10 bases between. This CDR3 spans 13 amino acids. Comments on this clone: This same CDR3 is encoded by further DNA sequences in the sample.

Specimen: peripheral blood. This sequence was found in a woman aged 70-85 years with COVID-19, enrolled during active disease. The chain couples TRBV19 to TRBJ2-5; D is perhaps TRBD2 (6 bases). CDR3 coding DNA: TGTGCCAGTAGTATTTGGGGAGGCGAGACCCAGTACTTC. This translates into CASSIWGGETQYF. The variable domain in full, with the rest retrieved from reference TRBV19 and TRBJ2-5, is DGGITQSPKYLFRKEGQNVTLSCEQNLNHDAMYWYRQDPGQGLRLIYYSQIVNDFQKGDIAEGYSVSREKKESFPLTVTSAQKNPTAFYLCASSIWGGETQYFGPGTRLLVL.